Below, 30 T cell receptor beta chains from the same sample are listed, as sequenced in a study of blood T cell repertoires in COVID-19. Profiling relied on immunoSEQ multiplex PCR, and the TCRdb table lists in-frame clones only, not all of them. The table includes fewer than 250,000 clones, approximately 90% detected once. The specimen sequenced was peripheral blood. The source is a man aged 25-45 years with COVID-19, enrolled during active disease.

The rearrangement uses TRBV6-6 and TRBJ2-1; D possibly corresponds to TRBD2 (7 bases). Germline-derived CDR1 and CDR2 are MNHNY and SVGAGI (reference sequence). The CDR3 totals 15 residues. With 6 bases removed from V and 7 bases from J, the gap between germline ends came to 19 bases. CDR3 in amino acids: CASSPWRGGGNEQFF. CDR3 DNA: TGTGCCAGCAGCCCCTGGAGGGGGGGCGGGAATGAGCAGTTCTTC.

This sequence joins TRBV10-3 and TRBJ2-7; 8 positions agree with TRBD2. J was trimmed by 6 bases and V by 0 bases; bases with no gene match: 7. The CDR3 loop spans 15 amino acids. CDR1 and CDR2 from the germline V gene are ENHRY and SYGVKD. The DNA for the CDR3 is TGTGCCATCAGTGAGTCGGAGCGGGAGAGGGGCGAGCAGTACTTC. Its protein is CAISESERERGEQYF.

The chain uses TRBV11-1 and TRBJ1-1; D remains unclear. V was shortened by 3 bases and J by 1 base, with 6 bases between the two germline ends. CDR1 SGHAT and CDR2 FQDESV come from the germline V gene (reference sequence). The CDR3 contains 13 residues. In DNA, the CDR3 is TGTGCCAGCAGCTTGAGAAGGAACACTGAAGCTTTCTTT. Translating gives CASSLRRNTEAFF. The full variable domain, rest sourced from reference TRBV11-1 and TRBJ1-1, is EAEVAQSPRYKITEKSQAVAFWCDPISGHATLYWYRQILGQGPELLVQFQDESVVDDSQLPKDRFSAERLKGVDSTLKIQPAELGDSAMYLCASSLRRNTEAFFGQGTRLTVV.

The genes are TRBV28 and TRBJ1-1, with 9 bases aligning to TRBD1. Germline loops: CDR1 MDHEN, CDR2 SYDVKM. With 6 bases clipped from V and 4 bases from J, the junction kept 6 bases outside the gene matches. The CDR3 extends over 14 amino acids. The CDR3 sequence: CASRNRQGGTEAFF. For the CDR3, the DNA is TGTGCCAGCAGGAACCGACAGGGGGGCACTGAAGCTTTCTTT.

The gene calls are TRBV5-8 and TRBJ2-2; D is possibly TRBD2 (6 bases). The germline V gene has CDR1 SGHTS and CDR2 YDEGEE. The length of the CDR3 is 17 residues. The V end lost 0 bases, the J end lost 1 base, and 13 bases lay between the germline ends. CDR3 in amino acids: CASSLAFGLQNTGELFF. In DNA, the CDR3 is TGTGCCAGCAGCTTGGCTTTCGGACTACAGAACACCGGGGAGCTGTTTTTT. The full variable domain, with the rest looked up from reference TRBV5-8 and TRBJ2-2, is EAGVTQSPTHLIKTRGQQATLRCSPISGHTSVYWYQQALGLGLQFLLWYDEGEERNRGNFPPRFSGRQFPNYSSELNVNALELEDSALYLCASSLAFGLQNTGELFFGEGSRLTVL.

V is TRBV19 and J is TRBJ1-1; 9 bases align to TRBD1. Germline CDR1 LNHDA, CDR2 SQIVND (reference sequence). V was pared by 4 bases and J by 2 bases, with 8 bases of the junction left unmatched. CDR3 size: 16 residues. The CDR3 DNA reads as TGTGCCAGTAGTAGGGCCGGGACAGGGCCTAACACTGAAGCTTTCTTT. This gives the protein CASSRAGTGPNTEAFF.

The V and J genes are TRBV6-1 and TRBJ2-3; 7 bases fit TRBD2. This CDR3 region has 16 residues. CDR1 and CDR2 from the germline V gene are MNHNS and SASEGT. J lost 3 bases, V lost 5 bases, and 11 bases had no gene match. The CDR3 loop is CASSKGLDHFTDTQYF. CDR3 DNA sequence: TGTGCCAGCAGTAAAGGACTAGACCACTTTACAGATACGCAGTATTTT.

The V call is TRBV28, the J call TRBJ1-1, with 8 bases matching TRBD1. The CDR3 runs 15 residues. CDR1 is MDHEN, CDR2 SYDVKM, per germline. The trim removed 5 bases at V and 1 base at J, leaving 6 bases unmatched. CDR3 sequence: CASSIHRGGNTEAFF. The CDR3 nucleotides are TGTGCCAGCAGTATCCACAGGGGGGGGAACACTGAAGCTTTCTTT.

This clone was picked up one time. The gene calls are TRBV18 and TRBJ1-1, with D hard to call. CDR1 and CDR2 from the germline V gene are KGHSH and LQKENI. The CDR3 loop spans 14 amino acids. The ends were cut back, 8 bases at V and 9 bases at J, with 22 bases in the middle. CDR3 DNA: TGTGCCAGCACCCCTTTTGATGACTCACAAAAAGCTTTCTTT. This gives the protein CASTPFDDSQKAFF.

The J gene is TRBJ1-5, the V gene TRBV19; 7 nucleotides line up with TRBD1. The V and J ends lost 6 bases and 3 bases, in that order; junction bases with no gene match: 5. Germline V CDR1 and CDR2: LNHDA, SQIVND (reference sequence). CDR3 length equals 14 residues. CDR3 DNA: TGTGCCAGTAGGACGGGACAGTACAATCAGCCCCAGCATTTT. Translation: CASRTGQYNQPQHF.

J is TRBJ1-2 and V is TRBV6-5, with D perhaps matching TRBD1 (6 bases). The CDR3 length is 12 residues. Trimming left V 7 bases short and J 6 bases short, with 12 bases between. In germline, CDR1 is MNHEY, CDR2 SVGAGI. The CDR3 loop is CASKTGWNGYTF. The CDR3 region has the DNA TGTGCCAGCAAGACAGGTTGGAATGGCTACACCTTC.

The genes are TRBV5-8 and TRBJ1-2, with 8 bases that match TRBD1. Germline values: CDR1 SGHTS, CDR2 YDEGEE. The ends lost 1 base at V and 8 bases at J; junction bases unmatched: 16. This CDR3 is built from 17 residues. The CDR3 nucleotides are TGTGCCAGCAGCTTGAGACCGACAGGGGACTCTGCGGACGGCTACACCTTC. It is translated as CASSLRPTGDSADGYTF. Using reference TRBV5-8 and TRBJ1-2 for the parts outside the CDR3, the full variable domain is EAGVTQSPTHLIKTRGQQATLRCSPISGHTSVYWYQQALGLGLQFLLWYDEGEERNRGNFPPRFSGRQFPNYSSELNVNALELEDSALYLCASSLRPTGDSADGYTFGSGTRLTVV.

The chain's CDR3 is CASSSGLLLTITSYEQYF. The CDR3 bases are TGTGCCAGCAGTTCGGGACTTCTACTAACTATTACCTCCTACGAGCAGTACTTC. The chain has TRBV28 and TRBJ2-7, with D perhaps matching TRBD2 (6 bases). Germline CDR1 and CDR2: MDHEN and SYDVKM. This CDR3 region has 18 residues. V lost 4 bases and J lost 0, with 22 bases in between.

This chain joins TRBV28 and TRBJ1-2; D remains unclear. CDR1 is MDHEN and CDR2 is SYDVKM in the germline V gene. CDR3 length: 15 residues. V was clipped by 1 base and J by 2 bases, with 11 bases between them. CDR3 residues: CASSLSLQVNYGYTF. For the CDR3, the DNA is TGTGCCAGCAGTTTATCCTTACAAGTGAACTATGGCTACACCTTC.

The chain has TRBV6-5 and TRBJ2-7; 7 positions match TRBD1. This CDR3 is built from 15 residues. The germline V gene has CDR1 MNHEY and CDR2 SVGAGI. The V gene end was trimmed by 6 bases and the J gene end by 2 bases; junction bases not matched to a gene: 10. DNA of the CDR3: TGTGCCAGCAGCCCGGGACAGAAGGTTCCCTACGAGCAGTACTTC. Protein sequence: CASSPGQKVPYEQYF.

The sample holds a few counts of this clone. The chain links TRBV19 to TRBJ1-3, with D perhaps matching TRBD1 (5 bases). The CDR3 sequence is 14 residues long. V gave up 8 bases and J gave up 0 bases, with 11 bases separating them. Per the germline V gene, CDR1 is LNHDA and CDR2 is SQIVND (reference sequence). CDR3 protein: CASLDILSGNTIYF. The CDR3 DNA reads TGTGCCAGTTTGGACATACTCTCTGGAAACACCATATATTTT. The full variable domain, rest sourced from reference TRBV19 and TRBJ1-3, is DGGITQSPKYLFRKEGQNVTLSCEQNLNHDAMYWYRQDPGQGLRLIYYSQIVNDFQKGDIAEGYSVSREKKESFPLTVTSAQKNPTAFYLCASLDILSGNTIYFGEGSWLTVV.

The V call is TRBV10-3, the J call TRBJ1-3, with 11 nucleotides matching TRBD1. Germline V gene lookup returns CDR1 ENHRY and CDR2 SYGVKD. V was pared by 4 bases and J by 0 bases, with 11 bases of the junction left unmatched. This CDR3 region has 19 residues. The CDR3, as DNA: TGTGCCATCAGTGCCCCACCCGGACAGGGGGCCCTCTCTGGAAACACCATATATTTT. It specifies CAISAPPGQGALSGNTIYF.

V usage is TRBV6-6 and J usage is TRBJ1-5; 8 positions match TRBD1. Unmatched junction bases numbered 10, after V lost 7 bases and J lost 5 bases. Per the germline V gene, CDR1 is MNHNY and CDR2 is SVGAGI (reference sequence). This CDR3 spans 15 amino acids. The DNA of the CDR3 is TGTGCCAGCACATCCCGGGCGACAGGGGATCAGCCCCAGCATTTT. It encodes CASTSRATGDQPQHF.

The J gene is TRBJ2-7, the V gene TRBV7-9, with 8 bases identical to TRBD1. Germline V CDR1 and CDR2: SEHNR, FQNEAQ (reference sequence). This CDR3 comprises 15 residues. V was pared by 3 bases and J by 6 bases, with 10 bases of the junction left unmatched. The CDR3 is CASSFLGQGMGEQYF. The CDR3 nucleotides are TGTGCCAGCAGCTTTTTAGGACAGGGAATGGGCGAGCAGTACTTC.

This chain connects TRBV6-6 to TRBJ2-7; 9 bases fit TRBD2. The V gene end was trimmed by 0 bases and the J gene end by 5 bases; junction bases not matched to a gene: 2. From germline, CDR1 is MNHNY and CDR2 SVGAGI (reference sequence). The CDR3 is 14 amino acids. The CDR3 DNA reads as TGTGCCAGCAGTTACTCTAGCGGGAGCCACGAGCAGTACTTC. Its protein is CASSYSSGSHEQYF.

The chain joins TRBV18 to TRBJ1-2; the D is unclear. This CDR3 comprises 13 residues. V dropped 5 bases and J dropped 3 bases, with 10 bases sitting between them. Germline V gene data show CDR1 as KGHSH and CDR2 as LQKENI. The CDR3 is CASSVGGYYGYTF. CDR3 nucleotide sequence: TGTGCCAGCTCAGTCGGCGGATACTATGGCTACACCTTC.

CDR3 in DNA: TGTGCCAGCAGCTTAAAAGAGGCCTACGAGCAGTACTTC. It yields the protein CASSLKEAYEQYF. The rearrangement links TRBV11-3 to TRBJ2-7; no definite D call. The germline gives CDR1 SGHNT, CDR2 YENEEA. CDR3 length equals 13 residues. The ends were cut back, 2 bases at V and 2 bases at J, with 7 bases in the middle. The variable domain in full, with the rest retrieved from reference TRBV11-3 and TRBJ2-7, is EAGVVQSPRYKIIEKKQPVAFWCNPISGHNTLYWYLQNLGQGPELLIRYENEEAVDDSQLPKDRFSAERLKGVDSTLKIQPAELGDSAVYLCASSLKEAYEQYFGPGTRLTVT.

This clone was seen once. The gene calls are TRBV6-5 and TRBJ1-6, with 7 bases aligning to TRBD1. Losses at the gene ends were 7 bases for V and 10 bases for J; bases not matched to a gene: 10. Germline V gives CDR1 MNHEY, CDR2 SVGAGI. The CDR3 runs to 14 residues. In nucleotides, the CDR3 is TGTGCCAGCACCCCGAGAGGGGGCGAATCACCCCTCCACTTT. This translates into CASTPRGGESPLHF.

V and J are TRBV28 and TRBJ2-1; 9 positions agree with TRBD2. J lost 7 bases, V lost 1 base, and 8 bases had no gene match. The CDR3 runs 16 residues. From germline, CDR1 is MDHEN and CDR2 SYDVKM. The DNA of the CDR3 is TGTGCCAGCAGTTTATCAGATAGCGGGAGTTTAAATGAGCAGTTCTTC. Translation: CASSLSDSGSLNEQFF.

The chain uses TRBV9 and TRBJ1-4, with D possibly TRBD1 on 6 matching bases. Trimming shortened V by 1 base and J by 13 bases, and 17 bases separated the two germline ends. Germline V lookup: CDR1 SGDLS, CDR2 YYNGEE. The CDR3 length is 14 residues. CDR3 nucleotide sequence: TGTGCCAGCAGCGTATCCGTGGGGGCCCCTATACTGTTTTTT. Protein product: CASSVSVGAPILFF.

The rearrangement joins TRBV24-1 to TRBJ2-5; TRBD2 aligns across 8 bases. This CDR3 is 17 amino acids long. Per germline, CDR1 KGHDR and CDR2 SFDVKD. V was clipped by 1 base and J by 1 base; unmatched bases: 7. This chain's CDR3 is CATSDFGRLAGQETQYF. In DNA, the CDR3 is TGTGCCACCAGTGATTTTGGTCGCCTAGCGGGCCAAGAGACCCAGTACTTC.

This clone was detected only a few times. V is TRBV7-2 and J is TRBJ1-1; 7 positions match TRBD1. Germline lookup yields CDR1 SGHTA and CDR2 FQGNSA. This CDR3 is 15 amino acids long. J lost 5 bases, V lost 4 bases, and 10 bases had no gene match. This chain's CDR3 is CASSSTLTGDTEAFF. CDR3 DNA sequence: TGTGCCAGCAGCTCCACCCTAACAGGGGATACTGAAGCTTTCTTT.

The CDR3 region has the DNA TGTGCCACCAGTGATTGGAGCCCGGGGGGGGAGCTGTTTTTT. This encodes CATSDWSPGGELFF. The rearrangement joins TRBV24-1 to TRBJ2-2; a weak D match, TRBD2 (5 bases). Trimming removed 2 bases at V and 8 bases at J, with 11 bases between. The CDR3 covers 14 residues. The V gene's germline CDR1 is KGHDR and CDR2 SFDVKD.

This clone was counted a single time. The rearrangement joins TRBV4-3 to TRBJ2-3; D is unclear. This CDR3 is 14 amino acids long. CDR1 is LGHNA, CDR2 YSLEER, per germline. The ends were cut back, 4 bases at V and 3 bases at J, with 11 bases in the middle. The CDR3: CASSPSPSTDTQYF. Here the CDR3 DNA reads TGCGCCAGCAGCCCAAGTCCGAGTACAGATACGCAGTATTTT.

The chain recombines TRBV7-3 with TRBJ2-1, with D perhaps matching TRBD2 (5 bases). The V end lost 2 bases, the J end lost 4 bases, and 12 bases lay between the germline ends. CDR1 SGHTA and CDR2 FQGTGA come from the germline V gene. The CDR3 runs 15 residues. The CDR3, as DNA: TGTGCCAGCAGCTTACTCGGGAAAGCGTACAATGAGCAGTTCTTC. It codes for CASSLLGKAYNEQFF. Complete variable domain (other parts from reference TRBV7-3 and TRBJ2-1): GAGVSQTPSNKVTEKGKYVELRCDPISGHTALYWYRQSLGQGPEFLIYFQGTGAADDSGLPNDRFFAVRPEGSVSTLKIQRTERGDSAVYLCASSLLGKAYNEQFFGPGTRLTVL.